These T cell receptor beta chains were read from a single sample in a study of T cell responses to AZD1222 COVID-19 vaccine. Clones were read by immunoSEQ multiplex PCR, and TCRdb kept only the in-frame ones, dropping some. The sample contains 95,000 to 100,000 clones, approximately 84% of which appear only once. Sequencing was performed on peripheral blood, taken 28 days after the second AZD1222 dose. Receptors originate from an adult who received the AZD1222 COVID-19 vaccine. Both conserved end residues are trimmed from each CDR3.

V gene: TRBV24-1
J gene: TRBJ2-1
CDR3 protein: ATSDDKNNEQF

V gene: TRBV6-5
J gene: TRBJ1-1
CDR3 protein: ASSFGTEAF

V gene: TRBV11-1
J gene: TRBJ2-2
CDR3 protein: ASSVRVGTGELF

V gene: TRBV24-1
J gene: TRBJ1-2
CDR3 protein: ATSDRQGSNYGYT

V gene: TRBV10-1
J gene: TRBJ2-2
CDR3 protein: ASGGPNTGELF

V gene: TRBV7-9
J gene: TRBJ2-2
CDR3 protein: ASSLRASGTGELF

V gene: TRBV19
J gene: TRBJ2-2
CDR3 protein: ATGTGWTGELF

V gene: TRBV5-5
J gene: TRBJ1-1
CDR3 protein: ASSLGNGQFTEAF

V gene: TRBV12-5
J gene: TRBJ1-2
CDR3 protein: ASGRDRPPT

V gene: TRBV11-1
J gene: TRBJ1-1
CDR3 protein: ASSFSGNTEAF

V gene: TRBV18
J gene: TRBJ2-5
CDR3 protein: ASSPRSGSETQY

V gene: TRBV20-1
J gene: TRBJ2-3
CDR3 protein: SASSDRYTDTQY

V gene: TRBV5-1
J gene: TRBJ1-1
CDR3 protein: ASSLAMMGDRVPAF

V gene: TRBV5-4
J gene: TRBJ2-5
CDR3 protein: ASSAEIGHQETQY

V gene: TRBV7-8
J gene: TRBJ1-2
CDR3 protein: ASSHRATNYGYT

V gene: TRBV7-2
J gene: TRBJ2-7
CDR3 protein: ASSLASGTRNSYEQY

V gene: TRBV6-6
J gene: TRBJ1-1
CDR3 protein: ASSYTRTDEAF

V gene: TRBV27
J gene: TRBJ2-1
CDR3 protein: ASSSRRPSGPHSYNEQF

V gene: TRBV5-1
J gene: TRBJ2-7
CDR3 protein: ASSPPERGREVRQY